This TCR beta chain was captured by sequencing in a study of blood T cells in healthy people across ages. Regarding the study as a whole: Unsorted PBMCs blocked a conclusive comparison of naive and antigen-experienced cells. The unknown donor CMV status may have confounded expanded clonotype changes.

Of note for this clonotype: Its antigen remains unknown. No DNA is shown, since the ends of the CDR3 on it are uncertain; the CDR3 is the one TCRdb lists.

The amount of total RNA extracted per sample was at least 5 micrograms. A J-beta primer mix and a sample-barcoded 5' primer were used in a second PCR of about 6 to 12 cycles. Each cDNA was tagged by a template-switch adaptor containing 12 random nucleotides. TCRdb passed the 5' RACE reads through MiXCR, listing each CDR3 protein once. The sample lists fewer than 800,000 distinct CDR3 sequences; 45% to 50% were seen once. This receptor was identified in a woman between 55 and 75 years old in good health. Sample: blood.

CDR3 protein: CASSSGFGPGARISYNEQYF. The chain recombines TRBV28 with TRBJ2-1; whether TRBD1, the table's D call, matches the DNA was not checked. Inclusive of both ends, the CDR3 amounts to 20 amino acids. Germline V gene data show CDR1 as MDHEN and CDR2 as SYDVKM.